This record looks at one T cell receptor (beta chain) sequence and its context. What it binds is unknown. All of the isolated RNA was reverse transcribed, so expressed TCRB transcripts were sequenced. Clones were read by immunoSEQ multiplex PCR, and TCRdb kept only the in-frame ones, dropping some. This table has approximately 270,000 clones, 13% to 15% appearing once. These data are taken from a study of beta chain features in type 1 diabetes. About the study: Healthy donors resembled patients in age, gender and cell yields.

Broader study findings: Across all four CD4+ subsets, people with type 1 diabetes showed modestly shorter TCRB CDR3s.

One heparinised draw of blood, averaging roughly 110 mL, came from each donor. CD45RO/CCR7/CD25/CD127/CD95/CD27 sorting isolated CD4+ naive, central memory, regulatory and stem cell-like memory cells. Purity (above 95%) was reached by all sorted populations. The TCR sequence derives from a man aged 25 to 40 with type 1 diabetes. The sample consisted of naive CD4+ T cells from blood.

The DNA for the CDR3 is TGTGCCTGGATTAACTCTGGAAACACCATATATTTT. Amino acids: CAWINSGNTIYF. The chain is built from TRBV30 and TRBJ1-3; D uncertain. The CDR3 is 12 residues long. V was clipped by 4 bases and J by 0 bases, with 4 bases between them. CDR1 and CDR2 from the germline V gene are GTSNPN and SVGIG (reference sequence).